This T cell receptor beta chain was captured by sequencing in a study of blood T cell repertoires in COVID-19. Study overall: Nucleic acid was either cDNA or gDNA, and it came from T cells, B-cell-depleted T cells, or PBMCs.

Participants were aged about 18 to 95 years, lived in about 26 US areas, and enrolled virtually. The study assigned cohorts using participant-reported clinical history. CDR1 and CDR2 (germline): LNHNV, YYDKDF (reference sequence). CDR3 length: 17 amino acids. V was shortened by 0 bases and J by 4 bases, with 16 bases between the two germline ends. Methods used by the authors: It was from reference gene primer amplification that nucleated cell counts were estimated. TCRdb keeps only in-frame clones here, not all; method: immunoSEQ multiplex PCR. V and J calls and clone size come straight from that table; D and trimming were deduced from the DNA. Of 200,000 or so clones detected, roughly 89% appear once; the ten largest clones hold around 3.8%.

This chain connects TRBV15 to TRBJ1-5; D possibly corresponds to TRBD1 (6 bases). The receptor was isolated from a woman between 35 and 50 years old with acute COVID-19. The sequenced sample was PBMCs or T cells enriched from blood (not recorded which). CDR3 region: CATSRDLTGRANQPQHF. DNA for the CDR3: TGTGCCACCAGCAGAGATCTGACAGGTCGGGCGAATCAGCCCCAGCATTTT.